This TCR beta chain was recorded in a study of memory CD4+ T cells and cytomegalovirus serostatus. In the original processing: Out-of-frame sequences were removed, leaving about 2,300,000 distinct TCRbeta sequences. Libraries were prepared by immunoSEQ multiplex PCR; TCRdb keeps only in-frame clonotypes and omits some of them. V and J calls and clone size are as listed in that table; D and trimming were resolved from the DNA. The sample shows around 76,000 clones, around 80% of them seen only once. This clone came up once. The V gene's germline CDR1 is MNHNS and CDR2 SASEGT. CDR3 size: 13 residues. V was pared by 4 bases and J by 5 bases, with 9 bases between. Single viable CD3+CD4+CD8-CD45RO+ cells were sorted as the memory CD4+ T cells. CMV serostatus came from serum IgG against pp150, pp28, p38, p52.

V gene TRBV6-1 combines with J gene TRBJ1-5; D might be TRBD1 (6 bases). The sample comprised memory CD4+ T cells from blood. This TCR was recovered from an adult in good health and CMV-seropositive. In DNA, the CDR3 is TGTGCCAGCAGTGGGGGGGGCCATCAGCCCCAGCATTTT. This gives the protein CASSGGGHQPQHF.